This T cell receptor (beta chain) is drawn from a study of blood T cell repertoires in COVID-19. Study at large: Researchers got acute and convalescent COVID-19 samples from the United States, Italy and Spain. PBMCs, B-cell-depleted T cells, or T cells provided the cDNA or gDNA that made up the material.

Assay used: immunoSEQ multiplex PCR; TCRdb lists only in-frame clones, some missing. Of around 300,000 clones listed, around 92% are singletons. This CDR3 spans 15 amino acids. Trimming took 3 bases from V and 7 from J; bases not matched to a gene: 7. The V gene's germline CDR1 is SEHNR and CDR2 FQNEAQ (reference sequence). The age range of participants was about 18 to 100 years, with residence in about two dozen US areas. Grouping used clinical history reported by participants in a survey and questionnaire. The receptor's source is a woman in her fifties or sixties who had recovered from COVID-19. This chain uses TRBV7-9 with TRBJ1-4, with 8 nucleotides matching TRBD1. Sequenced material: PBMCs or T cells enriched from blood (not recorded which). The CDR3 reads CASSFRQGLGEKLFF. The CDR3 DNA reads as TGTGCCAGCAGCTTTAGACAGGGGTTAGGTGAAAAACTGTTTTTT.